These 32 T cell receptor beta chains originate from one sample sequenced in a study of graft-versus-host responses after intestinal transplantation. What these receptors recognize is not known. Libraries were prepared by immunoSEQ multiplex PCR; TCRdb keeps only in-frame clonotypes and omits some of them. Seen here are about 70,000 clones, 84% observed once, and the top ten hold 0.39%. The sequencing used unstimulated CD4+ T cells sorted from spleen or lymph node cells, collected before transplant. The receptors originated from a human donor who was the organ donor for an intestinal transplant.

V gene TRBV6-1 combines with J gene TRBJ2-7, with D perhaps matching TRBD2 (6 bases). Deletions cut 6 bases from V and 3 bases from J, with 18 bases between. The CDR3 consists of 15 residues. In germline, CDR1 is MNHNS, CDR2 SASEGT. In DNA form, the CDR3 reads TGTGCCAGCAGCCTCGGGACTGCAACCCTCTACGAGCAGTACGTC. Amino acid sequence: CASSLGTATLYEQYV.

This clone was picked up one time. This sequence joins TRBV28 and TRBJ2-4; D might be TRBD1 (5 bases). Germline CDR1 reads MDHEN; CDR2 reads SYDVKM. V lost 3 bases and J lost 1, with 19 bases in between. The CDR3 totals 18 residues. The CDR3 sequence is CASSLAGLGSGAKNIQYF. The CDR3 bases are TGTGCCAGCAGTTTGGCAGGGTTGGGGTCAGGTGCCAAAAACATTCAGTACTTC.

This chain uses TRBV29-1 with TRBJ2-3, with TRBD2 identical over 12 bases. Germline V lookup: CDR1 SQVTM, CDR2 ANQGSEA. J was trimmed by 4 bases and V by 8 bases; bases with no gene match: 13. The CDR3 runs 16 residues. The DNA for the CDR3 is TGCAGCTCTGGGGTACTAGCGGGGGGTCGGCCAGATACGCAGTATTTT. Protein sequence: CSSGVLAGGRPDTQYF.

The chain links TRBV2 to TRBJ2-5; a weak D match, TRBD2 (5 bases). The CDR3 is 13 residues long. V was cut by 4 bases and J by 1 base, with 7 bases left in between. Germline V gene data show CDR1 as SNHLY and CDR2 as FYNNEI. In DNA, the CDR3 is TGTGCCAGCAGTGGCGGGCTCCAAGAGACCCAGTACTTC. Encoded protein: CASSGGLQETQYF.

A single count supports this clone. The chain has TRBV5-4 and TRBJ1-2; D not certain. Between the trimmed V and J ends, which lost 0 bases and 3 bases, there was a span of 9 bases. The germline V gene encodes CDR1 SGHNT and CDR2 YYREEE (reference sequence). The CDR3 length is 14 residues. The CDR3 region is CASSLDPGDYGYTF. CDR3 in DNA: TGTGCCAGCAGCTTGGATCCAGGTGACTATGGCTACACCTTC.

J is TRBJ1-2 and V is TRBV4-3; the D gene is possibly TRBD1 (6 bases). V was pared by 0 bases and J by 6 bases, with 11 bases between. Germline CDR1 is LGHNA and CDR2 is YSLEER. The CDR3 consists of 14 residues. The CDR3 is CASSQERGPDGYTF. For the CDR3, the DNA is TGCGCCAGCAGCCAAGAGCGGGGGCCGGATGGCTACACCTTC.

V is TRBV7-2 and J is TRBJ2-1; possible D gene TRBD2, 6 bases. The CDR3 length is 17 residues. The germline V gene has CDR1 SGHTA and CDR2 FQGNSA. Trimming pared 3 bases from V and 5 bases from J, leaving 20 bases between. The CDR3 DNA is TGTGCCAGCAGCTTGTTGAGGGGTCGGGAGTGGAACAATGAGCAGTTCTTC. Translation: CASSLLRGREWNNEQFF.

This chain joins TRBV11-2 and TRBJ2-1, with a tentative D call TRBD2 (5 bases). CDR1 is SGHAT, CDR2 FQNNGV, per germline. Trimming left V 5 bases short and J 3 bases short, with 14 bases between. The length of the CDR3 is 15 residues. The CDR3 coding sequence is TGTGCCAGCAGCCCCAGGAGAGGACTCTACAATGAGCAGTTCTTC. Its protein product is CASSPRRGLYNEQFF.

The chain uses TRBV30 and TRBJ2-2; TRBD2 is a possible D gene (6 bases). This CDR3 comprises 15 residues. Germline V gene data show CDR1 as GTSNPN and CDR2 as SVGIG (reference sequence). With 0 bases removed from V and 4 bases from J, the gap between germline ends came to 12 bases. CDR3 residues: CAWSVPRRGTGELFF. CDR3 in DNA: TGTGCCTGGAGTGTACCCAGGCGGGGCACCGGGGAGCTGTTTTTT.

J is TRBJ1-2 and V is TRBV29-1; TRBD1 is a possible D gene (6 bases). The CDR3 consists of 17 residues. V was cut by 3 bases and J by 2 bases, with 22 bases left in between. Germline V gene data show CDR1 as SQVTM and CDR2 as ANQGSEA. The CDR3 loop reads CSVDVLSGTQGNYGYTF. In nucleotides, the CDR3 is TGCAGCGTTGATGTTTTGTCCGGAACACAGGGAAACTATGGCTACACCTTC.

V and J are TRBV28 and TRBJ1-6, with D perhaps matching TRBD1 (6 bases). V lost 6 bases, J lost 8 bases, and 11 bases lay in between. CDR1 and CDR2 from the germline V gene are MDHEN and SYDVKM. This CDR3 has 13 residues. The CDR3 reads CASRKYRDSPLHF. The DNA of the CDR3 is TGTGCCAGCAGGAAATACAGGGATTCACCCCTCCACTTT.

V and J are TRBV12-5 and TRBJ2-1; D may be TRBD1 (6 bases). From germline, CDR1 is LGHNT and CDR2 FRNRAP. Deletions cut 5 bases from V and 6 bases from J, with 14 bases between. The CDR3 is made up of 14 amino acids. In DNA form, the CDR3 reads TGTGCTAGTGGTACAGGGAACGTGGGCAATGAGCAGTTCTTC. Translated: CASGTGNVGNEQFF. The full variable domain, rest sourced from reference TRBV12-5 and TRBJ2-1, is DARVTQTPRHKVTEMGQEVTMRCQPILGHNTVFWYRQTMMQGLELLAYFRNRAPLDDSGMPKDRFSAEMPDATLATLKIQPSEPRDSAVYFCASGTGNVGNEQFFGPGTRLTVL.

This chain joins TRBV10-3 and TRBJ2-5; D remains unclear. V was trimmed by 2 bases and J by 11 bases, leaving 18 bases between them. The germline CDR1 and CDR2 sequences are ENHRY and SYGVKD. This CDR3 comprises 14 residues. The CDR3 sequence is CAISEVSSGSLQYF. Here the CDR3 DNA reads TGTGCCATCAGTGAGGTGTCTAGTGGAAGTCTGCAGTACTTC.

The J gene is TRBJ1-1, the V gene TRBV6-6; D is unclear. Between the trimmed V and J ends, which lost 11 bases and 1 base, there was a span of 8 bases. The CDR3 totals 11 residues. Germline V gene sequence: CDR1 MNHNY, CDR2 SVGAGI (reference sequence). Here the CDR3 DNA reads TGTGCCTGTACATCGAACACTGAAGCTTTCTTT. This translates into CACTSNTEAFF.

This clone was counted a few times. J is TRBJ2-7 and V is TRBV19; D not certain. V was cut by 4 bases and J by 4 bases, with 11 bases left in between. The CDR3 covers 13 residues. CDR1 and CDR2 (germline): LNHDA, SQIVND (reference sequence). CDR3 DNA sequence: TGTGCCAGTAGTAAACTGCCGGGTTACGAGCAGTACGTC. As protein: CASSKLPGYEQYV.

The chain has TRBV19 and TRBJ2-3; 11 nucleotides align to TRBD2. The junction had 10 bases not matched to a gene; V was cut back by 4 bases and J by 7 bases. Germline-derived CDR1 and CDR2 are LNHDA and SQIVND (reference sequence). The CDR3 is made up of 16 amino acids. The CDR3 region has the DNA TGTGCCAGTAGTACCCGACTAGCGGGGAACGGATATACGCAGTATTTT. As protein: CASSTRLAGNGYTQYF.

The V call is TRBV19, the J call TRBJ1-2; tentatively, D is TRBD1 (6 bases). This CDR3 region has 15 residues. Trimming shortened V by 7 bases and J by 6 bases, and 21 bases separated the two germline ends. The germline CDR1 and CDR2 sequences are LNHDA and SQIVND (reference sequence). The CDR3 protein is CASTDLTGMSHGYTF. CDR3 sequence (DNA): TGTGCCAGTACCGACCTGACAGGAATGTCCCATGGCTACACCTTC.

V usage is TRBV27 and J usage is TRBJ2-3; D not certain. The CDR3 length is 12 residues. Per germline, CDR1 MNHEY and CDR2 SMNVEV (reference sequence). V was shortened by 3 bases and J by 2 bases, with 3 bases between the two germline ends. The CDR3 sequence is CASSFNTDTQYF. CDR3 nucleotide sequence: TGTGCCAGCAGTTTTAACACAGATACGCAGTATTTT.

Only a few counts were recorded for this clone. The chain carries TRBV7-3 and TRBJ1-1; D is perhaps TRBD1 (5 bases). Trimming took 2 bases from V and 1 from J, leaving 8 bases between them. This CDR3 spans 14 amino acids. Germline CDR1 reads SGHTA; CDR2 reads FQGTGA. DNA of the CDR3: TGTGCCAGCAGCTTACATCAGGGGAACACTGAAGCTTTCTTT. It codes for CASSLHQGNTEAFF.

This rearrangement joins TRBV2 to TRBJ2-5; a weak D match, TRBD1 (6 bases). Germline V lookup: CDR1 SNHLY, CDR2 FYNNEI. Trimming left V 6 bases short and J 0 bases short, with 11 bases between. This CDR3 spans 14 amino acids. CDR3 loop: CASSADRNQETQYF. The CDR3 nucleotides are TGTGCCAGCAGCGCCGACAGGAACCAAGAGACCCAGTACTTC. Full variable domain (rest looked up from reference TRBV2 and TRBJ2-5): EPEVTQTPSHQVTQMGQEVILRCVPISNHLYFYWYRQILGQKVEFLVSFYNNEISEKSEIFDDQFSVERPDGSNFTLKIRSTKLEDSAMYFCASSADRNQETQYFGPGTRLLVL.

This clone was detected only a few times. The chain carries TRBV5-8 and TRBJ1-5; TRBD1 aligns across 7 bases. The CDR3 extends over 16 amino acids. Per the germline V gene, CDR1 is SGHTS and CDR2 is YDEGEE. Germline trimming cut 1 base from V and 2 bases from J; bases unmatched to any gene: 6. CDR3 sequence: CASSLHRGSGNQPQHF. Written as DNA, the CDR3 is TGTGCCAGCAGCTTGCACAGGGGTTCTGGCAATCAGCCCCAGCATTTT.

The chain employs TRBV28 and TRBJ1-5; possible D gene TRBD1, 5 bases. CDR1 is MDHEN and CDR2 is SYDVKM in the germline V gene. The CDR3 is 15 amino acids. Trimming left V 8 bases short and J 0 bases short, with 14 bases between. CDR3 sequence (DNA): TGTGCCAGCCTGGGGCAGACCATTAGCAATCAGCCCCAGCATTTT. Encoded protein: CASLGQTISNQPQHF.

The gene calls are TRBV5-1 and TRBJ2-1; D is unclear. CDR3 size: 14 residues. With 0 bases removed from V and 7 bases from J, the gap between germline ends came to 11 bases. CDR1 and CDR2 from the germline V gene are SGHRS and YFSETQ. CDR3 residues: CASSLDAYWNEQFF. As DNA, the CDR3 is TGCGCCAGCAGCTTGGACGCCTATTGGAATGAGCAGTTCTTC.

This chain links TRBV6-5 with TRBJ1-2; D is unclear. Germline V gene data show CDR1 as MNHEY and CDR2 as SVGAGI. There are 13 residues in the CDR3. V was clipped by 5 bases and J by 4 bases, with 11 bases between them. The CDR3 loop is CASSESFVYGYTF. The CDR3 coding sequence is TGTGCCAGCAGTGAGAGTTTCGTCTATGGCTACACCTTC.

The genes are TRBV6-6 and TRBJ2-7, with 11 positions matching TRBD1. Unmatched junction bases numbered 10, after V lost 6 bases and J lost 6 bases. The germline V gene encodes CDR1 MNHNY and CDR2 SVGAGI (reference sequence). CDR3 size: 15 residues. The chain's CDR3 is CASRGQGASPGEQYV. CDR3 in DNA: TGTGCCAGCAGAGGACAGGGGGCGTCCCCTGGCGAGCAGTACGTC.

This rearrangement joins TRBV7-8 to TRBJ2-3; a weak D match, TRBD2 (5 bases). Trimming took 4 bases from V and 6 from J, leaving 14 bases between them. This CDR3 is 14 amino acids long. Germline V lookup: CDR1 SGHVS, CDR2 FQNEAQ. The CDR3 spells CASSYKRTADTQYF. The CDR3 bases are TGTGCCAGCAGCTATAAGCGGACTGCCGATACGCAGTATTTT.

The V gene is TRBV25-1, the J gene TRBJ2-2, with a tentative D call TRBD1 (7 bases). The CDR3 has 15 residues. CDR1 MGHDK and CDR2 SYGVNS come from the germline V gene. V was shortened by 8 bases and J by 1 base, with 14 bases between the two germline ends. The CDR3 spells CASWRRDRNTGELFF. CDR3 nucleotide sequence: TGTGCCAGCTGGAGGAGGGACAGGAACACCGGGGAGCTGTTTTTT.

This chain joins TRBV28 and TRBJ1-2; the match to TRBD1 covers 7 bases. V dropped 3 bases and J dropped 4; count of bases not matched to a gene: 5. The CDR3 has 14 amino acids. CDR1 is MDHEN, CDR2 SYDVKM, per germline. CDR3 loop: CASSFYRGAYGYTF. The CDR3 bases are TGTGCCAGCAGTTTTTACAGGGGCGCCTATGGCTACACCTTC.

This clone was detected once. V gene TRBV7-9 combines with J gene TRBJ2-3; 13 nucleotides match TRBD2. The CDR3 runs to 19 residues. Per the germline V gene, CDR1 is SEHNR and CDR2 is FQNEAQ (reference sequence). The J segment lost 4 bases and the V segment lost 5 bases, leaving 15 bases of the junction unmatched. Here the CDR3 DNA reads TGTGCCAGCAGCCGAATCGGTAGAGGGACTAGCGGGGAACCAGATACGCAGTATTTT. Amino acids: CASSRIGRGTSGEPDTQYF.

The genes are TRBV7-6 and TRBJ2-2; 14 nucleotides agree with TRBD2. The V gene end was trimmed by 4 bases and the J gene end by 10 bases; junction bases not matched to a gene: 5. CDR3 length: 15 amino acids. Germline V CDR1 and CDR2: SGHVS, FNYEAQ. CDR3 in amino acids: CASSSRTSGGLELFF. In DNA form, the CDR3 reads TGTGCCAGCAGCTCCAGGACTAGCGGGGGGTTGGAGCTGTTTTTT. The full variable domain, its missing parts supplied by reference TRBV7-6 and TRBJ2-2, is GAGVSQSPRYKVTKRGQDVALRCDPISGHVSLYWYRQALGQGPEFLTYFNYEAQQDKSGLPNDRFSAERPEGSISTLTIQRTEQRDSAMYRCASSSRTSGGLELFFGEGSRLTVL.

V usage is TRBV18 and J usage is TRBJ2-2; 8 bases line up with TRBD1. The CDR3 runs 19 residues. Trimming removed 2 bases from V and 7 bases from J; junction bases left unmatched: 18. Germline CDR1 reads KGHSH; CDR2 reads LQKENI. The DNA for the CDR3 is TGTGCCAGCTCACCAATATGGACGGAGGGCGCAGGGGGCATCGGGGAGCTGTTTTTT. Its protein product is CASSPIWTEGAGGIGELFF.

V gene TRBV28 combines with J gene TRBJ1-1; D may be TRBD1 (5 bases). V was trimmed by 6 bases and J by 10 bases, leaving 15 bases between them. The CDR3 covers 12 residues. The germline V gene has CDR1 MDHEN and CDR2 SYDVKM. The CDR3 region has the DNA TGTGCCAGCAGCGACCGCGGGGGGGGAGCTTTCTTT. Translation gives CASSDRGGGAFF.